This T cell receptor (beta chain) was retrieved from a study of Graves' ophthalmopathy and Graves' hyperthyroidism. Study conclusions and caveats: Blood also carried most expanded thyroid clonotypes exceeding 0.001 frequency. As the model predicted ophthalmopathy progression, it achieved a sensitivity of less than 71% and a specificity of approximately 72%.

Trimming left V 4 bases short and J 2 bases short, with 18 bases between. Germline-derived CDR1 and CDR2 are SGHRS and YFSETQ. The CDR3 loop spans 16 amino acids. This clonotype was picked up many times. Its specificity is not known. In this cohort, patients with other autoimmune diseases, uncontrolled infections, pregnancy or lactation were excluded. Amplified TCR beta CDR3 regions were obtained using RNA transcripts as template. Second-round multiplex PCR followed a first-round RT-PCR using HTBI primers. Each CDR3 protein gets one entry after TCRdb re-called the multiplex PCR reads with MiXCR. In the table there are under 400,000 distinct CDR3 sequences, about a sixth of which are singletons.

V is TRBV5-1 and J is TRBJ2-5; the D gene is possibly TRBD2 (6 bases). Sequenced sample: peripheral blood. The clonotype comes from an adult man with Graves' ophthalmopathy. CDR3 residues: CASSIEVGLRQETQYF. CDR3 bases: TGCGCCAGCAGCATAGAAGTGGGACTTCGGCAAGAGACCCAGTACTTC.